What follows is one T cell receptor (beta chain) and its context. Its antigen has not been determined. Base quality data are lacking; no much larger clone is found one base away. The data originate from a study of spatial heterogeneity in lung cancer (dated by TCRdb to between 2018 and 2021). Looking at the study overall: More beta-chain than alpha-chain transcripts were consistently detected, likely reflecting higher beta-chain transcript abundance. The study quantitatively compared TCR alpha and beta repertoires across multiple tumor regions, matched nontumor lung and blood in non-small cell lung cancer. The study linked features of the TCR repertoire to counts of nonsynonymous mutations, which were determined by whole-exome sequencing of tumor tissue. Both alpha and beta chains were TCR-sequenced in samples taken at surgery, namely 220 tumor regions, 64 matched nontumor lung samples and approximately 58 PBMC samples. In the raw uncorrected reads, each unique combination of TCR and UMI appeared more than ten times on average. The investigation overall reported the following: Confirming at a functional level the hypothesis that regional TCRs recognize regional mutations was considered to require additional single-cell paired TCR alpha and beta sequencing. Ubiquitous expanded tumor TCRs were detected in blood more often at tumor resection than at routine follow-up.

The library was produced with 5' RACE. Instrument used: NextSeq 500. To allow correction of PCR and sequencing errors, the TCR library protocol tagged every TCR cDNA molecule with a unique molecular identifier. Processing in the source paper ran as follows. Decombinator tools were used for TCR identification, UMI-based error correction and CDR3 extraction. TCRs above a frequency of 2 per 1,000, corresponding to the top 1% of the tumor frequency distribution, were defined as expanded. Rényi diversity was computed with the R vegan package after subsampling each repertoire 100 times to 5,000 TCRs. To build CDR3 similarity networks, amino acid triplet string-kernel similarity was used, and CDR3s were connected when their pairwise similarity was above 0.82. The raw public reads went through TCRdb reprocessing: fastp at Q25, MiXCR clone calling, in-frame beta chains kept. A single entry per CDR3 protein holds the most common genes and DNA from its merged rows. Here the V and J calls rest on TCRdb's processing, not on the authors' analysis. The sample profile shows 49,000 or so distinct CDR3 sequences; about 12% of them were found once. Roughly 40% of the sample is in the top ten clones.

Read against the paper, the sample's time point label means: sample taken at primary tumor resection. Without any cell sorting, TCR sequencing was performed on whole RNA extracted either from tumor and nontumor lung tissue or from cryopreserved PBMC samples. The donors were fewer than 90 patients from the lung TRACERx cohort who had early-stage, untreated non-small cell lung cancer. Patients were selected for TCR sequencing only if sufficient RNA was available from at least two tumor regions. From the cysteine through the phenylalanine, the CDR3 covers 16 amino acids. CDR3 DNA is the only sequence kept; it has 48 bases, read in frame from the first base.

This sequence was found in a female donor with early-stage non-small cell lung cancer. The chain employs TRBV21-1 and TRBJ2-7; no DNA check was done on the table's D call, TRBD2. TRBV21-1 is a listed pseudogene. Sequenced material: PBMCs, taken at surgery. The nucleotide sequence is TGTGCCAGCAGCCCTCCCTTCCGGGGTTGGTCCTACGAGCAGTACTTC. Its protein is CASSPPFRGWSYEQYF.